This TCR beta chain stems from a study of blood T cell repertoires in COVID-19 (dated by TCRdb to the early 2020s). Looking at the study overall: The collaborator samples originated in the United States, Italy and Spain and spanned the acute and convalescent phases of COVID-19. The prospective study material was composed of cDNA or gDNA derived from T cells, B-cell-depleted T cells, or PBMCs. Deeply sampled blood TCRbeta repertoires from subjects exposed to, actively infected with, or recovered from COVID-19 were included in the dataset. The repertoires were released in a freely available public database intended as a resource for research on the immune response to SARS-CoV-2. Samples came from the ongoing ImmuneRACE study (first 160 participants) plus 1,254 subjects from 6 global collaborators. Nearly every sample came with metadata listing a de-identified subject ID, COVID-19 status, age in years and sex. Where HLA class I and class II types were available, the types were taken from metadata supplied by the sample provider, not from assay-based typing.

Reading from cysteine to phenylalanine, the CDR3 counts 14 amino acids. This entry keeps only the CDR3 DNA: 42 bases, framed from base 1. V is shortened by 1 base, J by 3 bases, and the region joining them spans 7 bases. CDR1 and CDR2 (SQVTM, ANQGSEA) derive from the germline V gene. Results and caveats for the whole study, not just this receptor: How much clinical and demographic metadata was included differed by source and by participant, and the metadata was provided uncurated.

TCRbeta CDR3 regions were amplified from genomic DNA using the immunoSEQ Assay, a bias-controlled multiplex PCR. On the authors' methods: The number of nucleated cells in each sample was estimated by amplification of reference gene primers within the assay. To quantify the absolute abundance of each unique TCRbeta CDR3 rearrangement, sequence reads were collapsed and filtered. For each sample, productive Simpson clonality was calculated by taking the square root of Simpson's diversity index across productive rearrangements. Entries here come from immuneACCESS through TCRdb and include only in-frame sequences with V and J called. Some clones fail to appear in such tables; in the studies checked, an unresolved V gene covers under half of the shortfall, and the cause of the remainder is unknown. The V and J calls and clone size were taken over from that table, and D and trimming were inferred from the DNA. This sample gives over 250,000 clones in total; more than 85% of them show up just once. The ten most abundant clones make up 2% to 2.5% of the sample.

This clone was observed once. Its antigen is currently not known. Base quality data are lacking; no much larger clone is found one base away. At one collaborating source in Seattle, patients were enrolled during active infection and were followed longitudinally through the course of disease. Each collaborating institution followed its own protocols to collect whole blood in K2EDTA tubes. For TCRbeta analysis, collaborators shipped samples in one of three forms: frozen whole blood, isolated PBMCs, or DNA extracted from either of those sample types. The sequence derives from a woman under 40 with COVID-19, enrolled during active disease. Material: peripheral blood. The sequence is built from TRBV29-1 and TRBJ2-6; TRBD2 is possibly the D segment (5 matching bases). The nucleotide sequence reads TGCAGCGTTGAAGCGGGGTTTGGGGCCAACGTCCTGACTTTC. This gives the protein CSVEAGFGANVLTF.